This T cell receptor (beta chain) was recorded in a study of cytomegalovirus exposure and HLA in healthy donors. V shed 5 bases and J shed 7 bases, with 8 bases lying between them. CDR1 is PRHDT and CDR2 is FYEKMQ in the germline V gene (reference sequence). The CDR3 totals 11 residues. Method: immunoSEQ multiplex PCR; TCRdb's copy keeps in-frame clones and lacks some. This table has 110,000 or so clones, about 85% appearing once. This clonotype was obtained from a woman aged 18-29 years in good health and CMV-seronegative. Specimen: PBMCs. This chain joins TRBV13 and TRBJ1-1; no clear D gene. DNA of the CDR3: TGTGCCAGCAGCCTAACGATTGAAGCTTTCTTT. Translating it yields CASSLTIEAFF.